This TCR beta chain was captured by sequencing in a study of T cell repertoires in cytomegalovirus infection. Study in general: Shared public TCR beta signatures pointed to both CMV infection and a matching HLA type. Broader study findings: Pooled public TCR beta family frequency picked out CMV carriers with the relevant HLA.

TCRdb redid the calling of the reads with MiXCR, one entry per CDR3 protein. The repertoire has 150,000 to 200,000 distinct CDR3 sequences, roughly 9% of them found once; the top ten carry about 4.6%. This clonotype was observed at least ten times. Its antigen is undetermined. This clonotype was sampled from a human donor in good health (CMV status not recorded). Some clones in this sample may be carry-over from other donors' samples. The specimen sequenced was PBMCs.

Here the CDR3 reads CSARETRSNQPQHF. As DNA, the CDR3 is TGCAGTGCTAGGGAGACAAGAAGCAATCAGCCCCAGCATTTT. V gene TRBV20-1 combines with J gene TRBJ1-5; the D is unclear. V was cut by 3 bases and J by 1 base, with 10 bases left in between. Germline V gene sequence: CDR1 DFQATT, CDR2 SNEGSKA (reference sequence). CDR3 length equals 14 residues.